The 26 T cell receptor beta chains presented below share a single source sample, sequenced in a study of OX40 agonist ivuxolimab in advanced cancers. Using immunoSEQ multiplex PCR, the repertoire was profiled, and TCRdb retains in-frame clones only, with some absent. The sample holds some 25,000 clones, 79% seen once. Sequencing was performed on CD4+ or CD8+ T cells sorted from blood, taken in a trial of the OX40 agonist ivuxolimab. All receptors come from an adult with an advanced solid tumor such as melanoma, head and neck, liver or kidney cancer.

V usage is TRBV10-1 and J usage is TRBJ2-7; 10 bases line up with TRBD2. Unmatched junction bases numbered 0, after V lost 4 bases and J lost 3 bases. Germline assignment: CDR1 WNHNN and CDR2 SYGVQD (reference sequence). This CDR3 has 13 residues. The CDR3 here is CASSGLAGYEQYF. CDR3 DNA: TGCGCCAGCAGTGGACTAGCGGGCTACGAGCAGTACTTC.

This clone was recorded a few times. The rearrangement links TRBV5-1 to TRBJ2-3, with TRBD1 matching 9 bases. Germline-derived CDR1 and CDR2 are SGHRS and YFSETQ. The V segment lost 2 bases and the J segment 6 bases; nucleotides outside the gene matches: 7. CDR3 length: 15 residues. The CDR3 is CASSFTGTGSDTQYF. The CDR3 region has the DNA TGCGCCAGCAGCTTTACTGGGACAGGGTCCGATACGCAGTATTTT.

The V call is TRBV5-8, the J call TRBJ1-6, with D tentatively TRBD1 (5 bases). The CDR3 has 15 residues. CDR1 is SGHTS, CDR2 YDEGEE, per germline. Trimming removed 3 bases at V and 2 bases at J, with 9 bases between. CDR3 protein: CASSSEDTYNSPLHF. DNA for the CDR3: TGTGCCAGCAGCTCCGAGGACACCTATAATTCACCCCTCCACTTT.

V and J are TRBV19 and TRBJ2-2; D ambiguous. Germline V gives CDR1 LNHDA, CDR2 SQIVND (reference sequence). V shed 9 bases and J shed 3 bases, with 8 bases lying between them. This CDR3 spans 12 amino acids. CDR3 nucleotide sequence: TGTGCCAGCCACTGGTACACCGGGGAGCTGTTTTTT. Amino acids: CASHWYTGELFF.

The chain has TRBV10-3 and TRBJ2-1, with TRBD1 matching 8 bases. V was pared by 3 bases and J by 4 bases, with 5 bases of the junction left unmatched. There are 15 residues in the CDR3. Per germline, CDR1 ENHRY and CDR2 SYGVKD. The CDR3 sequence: CAISDPDRAYNEQFF. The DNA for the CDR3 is TGTGCCATCAGTGACCCGGACAGGGCGTACAATGAGCAGTTCTTC.

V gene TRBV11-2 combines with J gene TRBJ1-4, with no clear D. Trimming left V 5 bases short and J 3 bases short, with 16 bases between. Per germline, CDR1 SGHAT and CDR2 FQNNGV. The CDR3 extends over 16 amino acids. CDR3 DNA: TGTGCCAGCAGCCAGATTCTCGAGATAGCTAATGAAAAACTGTTTTTT. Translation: CASSQILEIANEKLFF.

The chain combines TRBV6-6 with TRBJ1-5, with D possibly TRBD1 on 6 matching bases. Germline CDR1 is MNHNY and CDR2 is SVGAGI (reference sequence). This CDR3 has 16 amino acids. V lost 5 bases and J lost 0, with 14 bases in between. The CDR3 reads CASSRSGAYSNQPQHF. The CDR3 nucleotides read TGTGCCAGCAGTCGCTCGGGGGCTTATAGCAATCAGCCCCAGCATTTT.

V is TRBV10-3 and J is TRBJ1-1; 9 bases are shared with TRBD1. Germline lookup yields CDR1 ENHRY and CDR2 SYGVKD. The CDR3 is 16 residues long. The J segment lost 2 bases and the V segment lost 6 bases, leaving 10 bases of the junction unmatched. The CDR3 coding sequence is TGTGCCATCAGCTCCGCTTCACAGGGGGCTAACACTGAAGCTTTCTTT. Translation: CAISSASQGANTEAFF.

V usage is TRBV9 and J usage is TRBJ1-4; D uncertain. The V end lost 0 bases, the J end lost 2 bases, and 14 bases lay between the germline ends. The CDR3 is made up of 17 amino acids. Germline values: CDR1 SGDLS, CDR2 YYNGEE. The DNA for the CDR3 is TGTGCCAGCAGCGTAGGTTGGTGGGATCCGACTAATGAAAAACTGTTTTTT. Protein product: CASSVGWWDPTNEKLFF.

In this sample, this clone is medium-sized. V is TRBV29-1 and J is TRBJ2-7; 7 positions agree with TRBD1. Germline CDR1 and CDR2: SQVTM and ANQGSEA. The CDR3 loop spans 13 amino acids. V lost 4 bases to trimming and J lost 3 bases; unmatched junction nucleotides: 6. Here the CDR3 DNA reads TGCAGCGTTGTCGGGACAGCCAACTACGAGCAGTACTTC. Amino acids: CSVVGTANYEQYF.

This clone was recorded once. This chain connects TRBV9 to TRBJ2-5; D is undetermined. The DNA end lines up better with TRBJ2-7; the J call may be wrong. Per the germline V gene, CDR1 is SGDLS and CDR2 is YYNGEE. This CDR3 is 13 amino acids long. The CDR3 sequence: CASSVSPSYEQYF. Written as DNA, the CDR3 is TGTGCCAGCAGCGTTAGCCCCTCCTACGAGCAGTACTTC.

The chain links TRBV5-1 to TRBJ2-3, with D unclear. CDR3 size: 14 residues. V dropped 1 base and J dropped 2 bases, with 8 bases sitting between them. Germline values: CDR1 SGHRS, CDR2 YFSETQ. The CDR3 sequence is CASSLSYLTDTQYF. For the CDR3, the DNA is TGCGCCAGCAGCTTGAGCTACCTCACAGATACGCAGTATTTT.

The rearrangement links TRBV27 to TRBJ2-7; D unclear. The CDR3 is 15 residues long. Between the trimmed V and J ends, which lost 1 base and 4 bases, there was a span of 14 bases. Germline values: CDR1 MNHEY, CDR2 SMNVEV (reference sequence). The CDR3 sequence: CASSLYQSLGYEQYF. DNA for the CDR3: TGTGCCAGCAGTTTATATCAGAGCCTTGGATACGAGCAGTACTTC.

CDR3 region: CASSPSGSTGNEQFF. CDR3 DNA: TGTGCCAGCAGCCCTAGCGGGAGTACGGGCAATGAGCAGTTCTTC. The V call is TRBV7-3, the J call TRBJ2-1, with 10 nucleotides matching TRBD2. The CDR3 has 15 residues. Germline-derived CDR1 and CDR2 are SGHTA and FQGTGA. The V and J ends lost 5 bases and 6 bases, in that order; junction bases with no gene match: 7.

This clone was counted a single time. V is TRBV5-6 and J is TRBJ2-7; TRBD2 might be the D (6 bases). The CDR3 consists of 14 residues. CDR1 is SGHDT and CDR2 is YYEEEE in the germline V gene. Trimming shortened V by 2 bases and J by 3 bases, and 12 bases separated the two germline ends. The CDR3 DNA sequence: TGTGCCAGCAGCTTCTCGGGGGAGGTCTACGAGCAGTACTTC. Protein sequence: CASSFSGEVYEQYF.

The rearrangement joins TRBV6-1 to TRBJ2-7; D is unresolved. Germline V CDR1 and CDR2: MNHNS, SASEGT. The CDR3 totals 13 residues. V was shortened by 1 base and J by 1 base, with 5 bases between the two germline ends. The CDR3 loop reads CASSEGSSYEQYF. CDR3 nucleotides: TGTGCCAGCAGTGAAGGGTCATCCTACGAGCAGTACTTC.

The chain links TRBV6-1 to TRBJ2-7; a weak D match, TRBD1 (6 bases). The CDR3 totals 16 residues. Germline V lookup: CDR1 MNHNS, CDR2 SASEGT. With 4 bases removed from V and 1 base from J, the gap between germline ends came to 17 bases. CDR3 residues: CASSGGTPRGSYEQYF. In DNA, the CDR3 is TGTGCCAGCAGTGGAGGGACACCAAGGGGGTCCTACGAGCAGTACTTC.

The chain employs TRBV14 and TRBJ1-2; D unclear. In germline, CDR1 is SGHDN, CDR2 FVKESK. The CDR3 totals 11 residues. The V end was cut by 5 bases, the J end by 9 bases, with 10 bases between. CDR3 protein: CASSGMLSYTF. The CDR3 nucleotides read TGTGCCAGCAGCGGGATGTTGAGCTACACCTTC.

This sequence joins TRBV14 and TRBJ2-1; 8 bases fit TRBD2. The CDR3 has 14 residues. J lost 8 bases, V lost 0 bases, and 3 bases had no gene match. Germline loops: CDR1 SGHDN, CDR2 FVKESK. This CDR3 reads CASSQEQAGDEQFF. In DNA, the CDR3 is TGTGCCAGCAGCCAAGAACAAGCGGGGGATGAGCAGTTCTTC.

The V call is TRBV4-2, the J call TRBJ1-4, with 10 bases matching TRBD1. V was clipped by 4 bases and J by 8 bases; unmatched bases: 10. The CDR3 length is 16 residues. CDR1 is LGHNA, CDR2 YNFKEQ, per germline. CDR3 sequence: CASSPRDWDRGEKLFF. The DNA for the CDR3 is TGTGCCAGCAGCCCCCGGGACTGGGACAGGGGCGAAAAACTGTTTTTT.

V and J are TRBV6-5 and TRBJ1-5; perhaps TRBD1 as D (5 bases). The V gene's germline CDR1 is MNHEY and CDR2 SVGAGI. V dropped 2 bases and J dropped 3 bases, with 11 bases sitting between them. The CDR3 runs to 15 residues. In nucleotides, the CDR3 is TGTGCCAGCAGTTACGTCAGGGCCCTCAATCAGCCCCAGCATTTT. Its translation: CASSYVRALNQPQHF.

CDR3 nucleotide sequence: TGTGCCAGCAGTAGGGACAGGGGTGGTGGGCATGAGCAGTTCTTC. This codes for CASSRDRGGGHEQFF. The rearrangement uses TRBV6-5 and TRBJ2-1; 10 positions agree with TRBD1. Germline lookup yields CDR1 MNHEY and CDR2 SVGAGI. This CDR3 comprises 15 residues. Germline trimming cut 5 bases from V and 8 bases from J; bases unmatched to any gene: 9.

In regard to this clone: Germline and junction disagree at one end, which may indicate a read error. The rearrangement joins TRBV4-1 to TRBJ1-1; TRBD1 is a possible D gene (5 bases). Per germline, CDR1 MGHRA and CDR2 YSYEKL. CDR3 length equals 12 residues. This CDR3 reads CASSQQDTEAFF. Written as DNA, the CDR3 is TGCGCCAGCAGCCAACAGGACACCGAAGCTTTCTTT.

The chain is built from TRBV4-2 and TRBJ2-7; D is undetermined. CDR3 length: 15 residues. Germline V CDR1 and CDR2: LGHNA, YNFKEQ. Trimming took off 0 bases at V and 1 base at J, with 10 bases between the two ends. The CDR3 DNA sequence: TGTGCCAGCAGCCAAGAATGGCAGAATTCCTACGAGCAGTACTTC. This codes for CASSQEWQNSYEQYF.

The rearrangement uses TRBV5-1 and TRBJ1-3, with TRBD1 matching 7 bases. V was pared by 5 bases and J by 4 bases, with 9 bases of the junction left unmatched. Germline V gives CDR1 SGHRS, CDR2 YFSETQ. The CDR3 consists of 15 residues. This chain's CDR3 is CASRQTGTDGNTIYF. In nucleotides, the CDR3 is TGCGCCAGCAGGCAAACCGGGACAGACGGAAACACCATATATTTT. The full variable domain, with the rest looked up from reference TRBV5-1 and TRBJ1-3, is KAGVTQTPRYLIKTRGQQVTLSCSPISGHRSVSWYQQTPGQGLQFLFEYFSETQRNKGNFPGRFSGRQFSNSRSEMNVSTLELGDSALYLCASRQTGTDGNTIYFGEGSWLTVV.

CDR3 bases: TGCAGCGTCCCGCCCTTGGCAGACCTCTATCAGCCCCAGCATTTT. Its protein is CSVPPLADLYQPQHF. The chain employs TRBV29-1 and TRBJ1-5; D is ambiguous. Trimming cost V 6 bases and J 5 bases, with 20 bases left between them. Per germline, CDR1 SQVTM and CDR2 ANQGSEA. The CDR3 sequence is 15 residues long.